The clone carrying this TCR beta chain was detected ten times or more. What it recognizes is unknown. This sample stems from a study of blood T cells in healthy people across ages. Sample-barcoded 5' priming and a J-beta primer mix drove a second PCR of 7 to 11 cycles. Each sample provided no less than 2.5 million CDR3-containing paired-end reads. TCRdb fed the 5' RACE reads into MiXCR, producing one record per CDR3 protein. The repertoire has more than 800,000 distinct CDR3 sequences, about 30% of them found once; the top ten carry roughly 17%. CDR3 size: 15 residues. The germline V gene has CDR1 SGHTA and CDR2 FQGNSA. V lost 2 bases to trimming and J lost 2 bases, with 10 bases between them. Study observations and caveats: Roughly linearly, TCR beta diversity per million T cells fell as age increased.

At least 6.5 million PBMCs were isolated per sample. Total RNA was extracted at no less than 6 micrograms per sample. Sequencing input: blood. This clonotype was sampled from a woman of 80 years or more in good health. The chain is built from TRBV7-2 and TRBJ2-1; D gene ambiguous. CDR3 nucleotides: TGTGCCAGCAGCTTACAAGGGCAGACCTACAATGAGCAGTTCTTC. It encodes CASSLQGQTYNEQFF.